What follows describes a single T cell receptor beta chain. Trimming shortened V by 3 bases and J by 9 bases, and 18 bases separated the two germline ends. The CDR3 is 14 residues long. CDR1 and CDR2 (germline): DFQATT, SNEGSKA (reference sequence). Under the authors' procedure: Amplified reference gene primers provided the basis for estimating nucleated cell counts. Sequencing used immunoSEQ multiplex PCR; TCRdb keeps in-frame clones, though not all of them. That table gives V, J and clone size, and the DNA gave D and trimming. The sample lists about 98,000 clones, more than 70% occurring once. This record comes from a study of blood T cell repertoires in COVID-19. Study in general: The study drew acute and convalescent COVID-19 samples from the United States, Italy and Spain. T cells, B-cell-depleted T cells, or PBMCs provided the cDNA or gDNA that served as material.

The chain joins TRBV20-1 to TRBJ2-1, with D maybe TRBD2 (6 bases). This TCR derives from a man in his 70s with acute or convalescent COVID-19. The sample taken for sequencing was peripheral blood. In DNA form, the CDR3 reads TGCAGTGCTAGTTCCGGGACTGTACCTTTTGAGCAGTTCTTC. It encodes CSASSGTVPFEQFF.